A selection of T cell receptor beta chains follows, all from one sample in a study of neurological immune-mediated disorders. TCRdb called the 5' RACE reads again in MiXCR, with one record for every CDR3 protein. The sample consists of about 24,000 distinct CDR3 sequences, around an eighth of them appearing once. The sample consisted of PBMCs. Receptor source: a woman aged 40-49 years with HTLV-1-associated myelopathy (HAM/TSP). The CDR3 runs from the conserved cysteine through the conserved F or W. A D gene is named only where the DNA matches it firmly. The size entry is marked missing in some rows and otherwise reads once, few, many or a size class.

J gene | D gene | clone size | V gene | CDR3 protein | CDR3 DNA
TRBJ2-7 | TRBD1 | many | TRBV9 | CASSVVSQGGEQYF | TGTGCCAGCAGCGTAGTTTCACAGGGGGGCGAGCAGTACTTC
TRBJ2-7 | NA | many | TRBV7-9 | CASSLNDAGEQYF | TGTGCCAGCAGCTTAAACGATGCCGGCGAGCAGTACTTC
TRBJ2-1 | NA | many | TRBV20-1 | CSAWDGYNEQFF | TGCAGTGCTTGGGACGGCTACAATGAGCAGTTCTTC
TRBJ1-6 | NA | many | TRBV21-1 | CASSKAGDRVRSPLHF | TGTGCCAGCAGCAAAGCCGGGGACAGGGTTAGATCACCCCTCCACTTT
TRBJ2-5 | TRBD2 | many | TRBV5-1 | CASSSYGTSGRETQYF | TGCGCCAGCAGCTCCTACGGGACTAGCGGCAGGGAGACCCAGTACTTC
TRBJ2-5 | TRBD1 | once | TRBV3-1 | CESSPGQYQETQYF | TGTGAAAGCAGCCCGGGACAGTACCAAGAGACCCAGTACTTC
TRBJ2-7 | NA | many | TRBV4-2 | CASSQPPTYEQYF | TGTGCCAGCAGCCAGCCGCCGACCTACGAGCAGTACTTC
TRBJ2-2 | NA | few | TRBV5-1 | CASSFGEKNSNTGELFF | TGCGCCAGCAGCTTCGGGGAGAAAAACTCGAACACCGGGGAGCTGTTTTTT
TRBJ2-4 | NA | NA | TRBV20-1 | CSARAADGSLAKNIQYF | TGCAGTGCTAGAGCCGCGGACGGCTCACTAGCCAAAAACATTCAGTACTTC
TRBJ1-2 | TRBD1 | many | TRBV20-1 | CSARSDREGYGYTF | TGCAGTGCTAGATCGGACAGGGAGGGCTATGGCTACACCTTC
TRBJ2-5 | NA | many | TRBV20-1 | CSARGRWTQETQYF | TGCAGTGCTAGGGGCAGGTGGACGCAAGAGACCCAGTACTTC
TRBJ2-7 | TRBD1 | many | TRBV6-6 | CASSPGQGAKQYF | TGTGCCAGCAGTCCTGGACAGGGGGCGAAGCAGTACTTC
TRBJ1-1 | NA | few | TRBV2 | CASSERGRSRTFF | TGTGCCAGCAGTGAACGGGGCAGGAGCAGGACTTTCTTT
TRBJ2-1 | NA | many | TRBV29-1 | CSVVLLIEFF | TGCAGCGTTGTCCTCCTCATAGAATTCTTC
TRBJ1-1 | NA | once | TRBV4-2 | CASSQGWGSQNTEAFF | TGTGCCAGCAGCCAAGGGTGGGGAAGCCAGAACACTGAAGCTTTCTTT
TRBJ2-2 | NA | many | TRBV4-2 | CASSHLGDGTNTGELFF | TGTGCCAGCAGCCATCTGGGAGACGGGACGAACACCGGGGAGCTGTTTTTT
TRBJ2-5 | TRBD2 | many | TRBV27 | CASSQTRAGGSGTQYF | TGTGCCAGCAGTCAGACCCGAGCGGGGGGTTCGGGGACCCAGTACTTC
TRBJ2-2 | NA | many | TRBV5-1 | CASSLALAYPTGELFF | TGCGCCAGCAGCTTGGCCCTCGCCTACCCCACCGGGGAGCTGTTTTTT
TRBJ1-1 | NA | medium-sized | TRBV7-9 | CASSLDDVEAFF | TGTGCCAGCAGCTTGGATGACGTTGAAGCTTTCTTT
TRBJ2-1 | NA | NA | TRBV3-1 | CASSLGYEQFF | TGTGCCAGCAGCCTAGGCTATGAGCAGTTCTTC
TRBJ2-7 | NA | many | TRBV7-2 | CASSPAAGYEQYF | TGTGCCAGCAGCCCGGCGGCCGGCTACGAGCAGTACTTC
TRBJ2-2 | NA | many | TRBV20-1 | CSAVKPGANTGELFF | TGCAGTGCCGTAAAACCGGGGGCGAACACCGGGGAGCTGTTTTTT
TRBJ2-1 | NA | many | TRBV15 | CATSRETYNEQFF | TGTGCCACCAGCAGAGAAACCTACAATGAGCAGTTCTTC
TRBJ2-3 | TRBD2 | many | TRBV20-1 | CSARLAGSTDTQYF | TGCAGTGCAAGACTAGCGGGAAGCACAGATACGCAGTATTTT
TRBJ2-3 | TRBD2 | many | TRBV20-1 | CSASTRGGFDTQYF | TGCAGTGCTAGTACTCGGGGGGGCTTCGATACGCAGTATTTT
TRBJ1-2 | NA | many | TRBV28 | CASSAGVSNGYTF | TGTGCCAGCAGTGCCGGCGTCTCGAATGGCTACACCTTC
TRBJ2-1 | NA | many | TRBV28 | CASSVGGDEQFF | TGTGCCAGCTCGGTGGGTGGAGATGAGCAGTTCTTC
TRBJ2-7 | NA | many | TRBV5-1 | CASSLSGLPYEQYF | TGCGCCAGCAGCTTATCAGGGCTCCCCTACGAGCAGTACTTC
TRBJ1-5 | TRBD1 | few | TRBV29-1 | CSVAQGGNQPQHF | TGCAGCGTTGCCCAGGGGGGGAATCAGCCCCAGCATTTT
TRBJ2-2 | NA | NA | TRBV5-1 | CASSLEGRGATGELFF | TGCGCCAGCAGCTTAGAAGGCAGGGGGGCCACCGGGGAGCTTTTTTTT
TRBJ2-5 | TRBD2 | many | TRBV5-1 | CASSGGGSQETQYF | TGCGCCAGCAGCGGCGGGGGATCTCAAGAGACCCAGTACTTC
TRBJ2-7 | TRBD2 | many | TRBV5-1 | CASSLAAGGREQYF | TGCGCCAGCAGCTTGGCAGCGGGGGGGCGTGAGCAGTACTTC
TRBJ1-5 | NA | NA | TRBV27 | CASIGGERKSNHPRHF | TGTGCCAGCATAGGAGGGGAAAGGAAAAGCAATCATCCCCGGCATTTT
TRBJ2-1 | TRBD2 | many | TRBV11-2 | CASSRGLAGGGGGEQFF | TGTGCCAGCAGCCGGGGGTTAGCGGGCGGGGGGGGTGGAGAGCAGTTCTTC
TRBJ2-2 | TRBD1 | many | TRBV24-1 | CATSDPRGTEANTGELFF | TGTGCCACCAGTGATCCGAGAGGGACAGAAGCGAACACCGGGGAGCTGTTTTTT
TRBJ2-5 | NA | many | TRBV14 | CASSRPQETQYF | TGTGCCAGCAGCCGACCCCAAGAGACCCAGTACTTC
TRBJ2-5 | NA | many | TRBV15 | CATSRRGTRALQETQYF | TGTGCCACCAGCAGACGGGGAACCAGGGCTTTACAAGAGACCCAGTACTTC
TRBJ1-3 | NA | many | TRBV5-1 | CASSSGGNTIYF | TGCGCCAGCAGCTCGGGTGGAAACACCATATATTTT
TRBJ2-3 | NA | many | TRBV20-1 | CSARSDGGALTDTQYF | TGCAGTGCTCGCTCAGACGGGGGAGCCCTCACAGATACGCAGTATTTT
TRBJ2-5 | NA | medium-sized | TRBV20-1 | CSARDLEDQETQYF | TGCAGTGCTAGAGATTTGGAGGACCAAGAGACCCAGTACTTC
TRBJ2-2 | TRBD2 | many | TRBV2 | CASSARPSGGGTGELFF | TGTGCCAGCAGTGCTCGGCCTAGCGGGGGAGGGACCGGGGAGCTGTTTTTT
TRBJ2-5 | TRBD2 | many | TRBV20-1 | CSANPSGGQETQYF | TGCAGTGCTAACCCTAGCGGGGGCCAAGAGACCCAGTACTTC
TRBJ1-5 | NA | many | TRBV6-2/TRBV6-3 | CASNRDGLSNQPQHF | TGTGCCAGCAACAGGGACGGTCTTAGCAATCAGCCCCAGCATTTT
TRBJ2-3 | TRBD1 | few | TRBV20-1 | CSAREGQGTGTCTQYF | TGCAGTGCTAGAGAAGGACAGGGGACCGGCACATGTACGCAGTATTTT
TRBJ2-1 | TRBD2 | few | TRBV2 | CASRASGGRNEQFF | TGTGCCAGCAGGGCTAGCGGGGGGAGGAATGAGCAGTTCTTC
TRBJ2-1 | TRBD2 | many | TRBV5-1 | CASSGGGANEQFF | TGCGCCAGCAGCGGCGGGGGGGCAAATGAGCAGTTCTTC
TRBJ2-4 | NA | many | TRBV12-3/TRBV12-4 | CASSPTSGVGNIQYF | TGTGCCAGCAGTCCAACCTCAGGGGTTGGAAACATTCAGTACTTC
TRBJ1-1 | TRBD1 | NA | TRBV6-1 | CASSEQGASAEAFF | TGTGCCAGCAGTGAACAGGGGGCTTCCGCTGAAGCTTTCTTT
TRBJ1-1 | NA | many | TRBV7-2 | CASLQKWGGDTEAFF | TGTGCCAGCCTCCAAAAATGGGGGGGCGACACTGAAGCTTTCTTT
TRBJ2-7 | NA | many | TRBV14 | CASSQDPEGYEQYF | TGTGCCAGCAGCCAAGATCCAGAGGGCTACGAGCAGTACTTC
TRBJ2-3 | NA | many | TRBV5-1 | CASSEGAAGANTDTQYF | TGCGCCAGCAGCGAAGGCGCTGCGGGGGCGAACACAGATACGCAGTATTTT
TRBJ2-5 | NA | many | TRBV5-1 | CASSLAGGSETQYF | TGCGCCAGCAGCTTGGCTGGCGGTAGTGAGACCCAGTACTTC
TRBJ2-3 | TRBD2 | many | TRBV6-5 | CASIGLAGGDDTQYF | TGTGCCAGCATAGGACTAGCGGGGGGCGATGATACGCAGTATTTT
TRBJ2-2 | TRBD2 | medium-sized | TRBV9 | CASSARGANTGELFF | TGTGCCAGCAGCGCCCGGGGGGCGAACACCGGGGAGCTGTTTTTT